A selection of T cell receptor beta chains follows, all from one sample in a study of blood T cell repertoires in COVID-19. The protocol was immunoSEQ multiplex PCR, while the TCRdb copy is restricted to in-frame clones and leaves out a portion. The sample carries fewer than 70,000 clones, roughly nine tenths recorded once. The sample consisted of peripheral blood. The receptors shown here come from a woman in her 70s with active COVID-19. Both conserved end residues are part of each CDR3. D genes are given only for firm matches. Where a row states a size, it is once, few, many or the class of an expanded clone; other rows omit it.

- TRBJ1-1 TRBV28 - CASSLSRGEAFF TGTGCCAGCAGTTTATCCAGGGGTGAAGCTTTCTTT
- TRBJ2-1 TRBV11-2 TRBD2 CASSLGEASGDYNEQFF TGTGCCAGCAGCTTAGGGGAGGCCAGCGGGGATTACAATGAGCAGTTCTTC
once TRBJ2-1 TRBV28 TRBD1 CASSLGQVDEQFF TGTGCCAGCAGTTTAGGACAGGTGGATGAGCAGTTCTTC
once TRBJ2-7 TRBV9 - CASSVKDYVYEQYF TGTGCCAGCAGCGTAAAGGACTACGTTTACGAGCAGTACTTC
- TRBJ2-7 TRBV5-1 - CASSRGGQLYEQYF TGCGCCAGCAGCCGGGGGGGACAGCTCTACGAGCAGTACTTC
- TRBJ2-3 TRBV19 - CASSSQGPDTQYF TGTGCCAGTAGTTCACAGGGTCCAGATACGCAGTATTTT
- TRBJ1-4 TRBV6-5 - CASSSTGLANEKLFF TGTGCCAGCAGTTCAACAGGGCTGGCTAATGAAAAACTGTTTTTT
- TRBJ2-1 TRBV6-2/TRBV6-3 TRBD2 CASSKGLAGGPGYDEQFF TGTGCCAGCAGTAAGGGACTAGCGGGAGGGCCCGGTTACGATGAGCAGTTCTTC
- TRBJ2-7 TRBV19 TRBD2 CASRGSGLAGEQYF TGTGCCAGTAGAGGATCGGGACTAGCGGGAGAGCAGTACTTC
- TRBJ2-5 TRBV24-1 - CATSETTEFQETQYF TGTGCCACCAGTGAGACGACAGAATTCCAAGAGACCCAGTACTTC
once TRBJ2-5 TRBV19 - CASRPPGSETQYF TGTGCCAGTCGTCCCCCGGGTTCGGAGACCCAGTACTTC
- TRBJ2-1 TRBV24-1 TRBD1 CATSGIRDRVNNEQFF TGTGCCACCAGTGGGATCCGGGACAGGGTTAATAATGAGCAGTTCTTC
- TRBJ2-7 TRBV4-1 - CASSHVQHRAYEQYF TGCGCCAGCAGCCACGTACAGCATAGAGCCTACGAGCAGTACTTC
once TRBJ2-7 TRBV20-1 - CSASGQDSYEQYF TGCAGTGCTAGTGGGCAGGACTCCTACGAGCAGTACTTC
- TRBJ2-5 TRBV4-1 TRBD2 CASSLYSGSGETQYF TGCGCCAGCAGCCTCTATAGCGGGAGTGGGGAGACCCAGTACTTC
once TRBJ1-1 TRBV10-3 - CAITAELGRGDTEAFF TGTGCCATCACTGCTGAACTTGGGAGGGGGGACACTGAAGCTTTCTTT
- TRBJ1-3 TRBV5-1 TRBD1 CASSIGTGGDTIYF TGCGCCAGCAGCATCGGGACAGGGGGGGACACCATATATTTT
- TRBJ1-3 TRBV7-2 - CASSLLLSGNTIYF TGTGCCAGCAGCCTACTGCTCTCTGGAAACACCATATATTTT
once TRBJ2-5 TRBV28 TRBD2 CASNGLAGGLIFQETQYF TGTGCCAGCAACGGACTAGCGGGAGGGTTAATCTTCCAAGAGACCCAGTACTTC
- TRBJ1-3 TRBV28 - CASSFVAMQGYGNTIYF TGTGCCAGCAGTTTCGTGGCAATGCAGGGGTATGGAAACACCATATATTTT
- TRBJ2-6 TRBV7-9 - CASSIIRGAGANVLTF TGTGCCAGCAGCATAATCAGGGGGGCTGGGGCCAACGTCCTGACTTTC
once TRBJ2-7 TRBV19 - CASRPGGSYEQYF TGTGCCAGTAGACCAGGTGGTAGTTACGAGCAGTACTTC
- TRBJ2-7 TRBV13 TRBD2 CASSSGALAGGFYEQYF TGTGCCAGCAGCTCAGGCGCCCTAGCGGGAGGATTTTACGAGCAGTACTTC
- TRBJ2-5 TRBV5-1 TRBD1 CASSRDRGSQETQYF TGCGCCAGCAGCCGGGACAGGGGGAGTCAAGAGACCCAGTACTTC
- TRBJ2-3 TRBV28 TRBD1 CASSFRDRLADTQYF TGTGCCAGCAGTTTCCGGGACAGGCTGGCAGATACGCAGTATTTT
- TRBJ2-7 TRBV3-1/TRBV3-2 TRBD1 CASSHEQGAVRRYEQYF TGTGCCAGCAGCCACGAACAGGGGGCGGTAAGGCGCTACGAGCAGTACTTC
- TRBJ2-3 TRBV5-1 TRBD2 CASSLGGSSTDTQYF TGCGCCAGCAGTTTGGGCGGGAGTAGCACAGATACGCAGTATTTT
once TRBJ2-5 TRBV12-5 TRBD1 CASGRQGAPETQYF TGTGCTAGTGGCCGACAGGGGGCGCCGGAGACCCAGTACTTC
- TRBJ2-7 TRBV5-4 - CASSPGRSESYEQYF TGTGCCAGCAGCCCAGGGAGGTCAGAGTCCTACGAGCAGTACTTC
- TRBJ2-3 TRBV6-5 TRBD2 CASSYEAGGEDTQYF TGTGCCAGCAGTTACGAAGCGGGAGGGGAAGATACGCAGTATTTT
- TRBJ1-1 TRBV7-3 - CASSLEGLAEAFF TGTGCCAGCAGCTTAGAGGGCCTGGCTGAAGCTTTCTTT
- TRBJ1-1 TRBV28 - CASSLGHLGYTEAFF TGTGCCAGCAGTCTGGGCCACTTGGGTTACACTGAAGCTTTCTTT
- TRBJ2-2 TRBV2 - CASSRTRVTNTGELFF TGTGCCAGCAGCAGAACTAGGGTGACGAACACCGGGGAGCTGTTTTTT
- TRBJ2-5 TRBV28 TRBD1 CASSSPLEQGERETQYF TGTGCCAGCAGTTCCCCGTTGGAACAGGGGGAGCGAGAGACCCAGTACTTC
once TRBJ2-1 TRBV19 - CASSAGYSSYNEQFF TGTGCCAGTAGCGCAGGCTATAGCTCCTACAATGAGCAGTTCTTC
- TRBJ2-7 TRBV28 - CASSLGGGAPYEQYF TGTGCCAGCAGTTTAGGTGGAGGGGCGCCGTACGAGCAGTACTTC
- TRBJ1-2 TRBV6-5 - CASSTGLYGYTF TGTGCCAGCAGTACAGGGCTCTATGGCTACACCTTC
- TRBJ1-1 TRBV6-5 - CASTDTGSIEAFF TGTGCCAGCACCGATACAGGGTCCATAGAAGCTTTCTTT
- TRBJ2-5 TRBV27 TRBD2 CASSPRTSGRAFQYF TGTGCCAGCAGTCCCAGGACTAGCGGGAGGGCCTTCCAGTACTTC
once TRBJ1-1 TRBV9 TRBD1 CASSVEDRDVGPEAFF TGTGCCAGCAGCGTCGAAGACAGGGACGTTGGGCCTGAAGCTTTCTTT
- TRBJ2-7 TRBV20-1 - CSGGRGYEQYF TGCAGTGGGGGAAGGGGCTACGAGCAGTACTTC
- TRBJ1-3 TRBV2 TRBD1 CASRGQGAGNTIYF TGTGCCAGCAGGGGACAGGGCGCGGGAAACACCATATATTTT
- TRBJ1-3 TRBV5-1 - CASSLAQDSGNTIYF TGCGCCAGCAGCTTGGCACAGGACTCTGGAAACACCATATATTTT
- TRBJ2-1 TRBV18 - CASSSALAPHEQFF TGTGCCAGCTCATCCGCACTAGCACCCCATGAGCAGTTCTTC
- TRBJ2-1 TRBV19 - CASSRSAGLNNEQFF TGTGCCAGTAGTAGGAGTGCGGGCCTTAACAATGAGCAGTTCTTC
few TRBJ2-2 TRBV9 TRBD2 CASSFSGRAGELFF TGTGCCAGCAGCTTTAGCGGGAGGGCCGGGGAGCTGTTTTTT
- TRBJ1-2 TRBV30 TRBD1 CAWSAHRGRDYGYTF TGTGCCTGGAGTGCTCACAGGGGGCGCGACTATGGCTACACCTTC
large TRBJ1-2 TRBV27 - CASSLGTGYGYTF TGTGCCAGCAGTTTGGGAACAGGGTATGGCTACACCTTC